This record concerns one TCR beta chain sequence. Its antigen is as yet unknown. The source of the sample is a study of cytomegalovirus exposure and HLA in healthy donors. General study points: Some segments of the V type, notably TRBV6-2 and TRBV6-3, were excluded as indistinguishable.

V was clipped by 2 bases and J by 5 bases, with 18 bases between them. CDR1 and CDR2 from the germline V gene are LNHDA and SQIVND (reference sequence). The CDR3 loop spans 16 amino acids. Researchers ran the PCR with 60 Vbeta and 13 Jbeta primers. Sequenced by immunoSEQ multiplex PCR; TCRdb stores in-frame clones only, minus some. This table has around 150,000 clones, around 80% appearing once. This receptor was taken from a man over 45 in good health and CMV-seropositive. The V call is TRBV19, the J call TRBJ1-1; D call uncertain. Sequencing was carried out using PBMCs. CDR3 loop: CASSIRPPRSGTEAFF. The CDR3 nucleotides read TGTGCCAGTAGTATAAGGCCCCCCAGGTCGGGAACTGAAGCTTTCTTT.